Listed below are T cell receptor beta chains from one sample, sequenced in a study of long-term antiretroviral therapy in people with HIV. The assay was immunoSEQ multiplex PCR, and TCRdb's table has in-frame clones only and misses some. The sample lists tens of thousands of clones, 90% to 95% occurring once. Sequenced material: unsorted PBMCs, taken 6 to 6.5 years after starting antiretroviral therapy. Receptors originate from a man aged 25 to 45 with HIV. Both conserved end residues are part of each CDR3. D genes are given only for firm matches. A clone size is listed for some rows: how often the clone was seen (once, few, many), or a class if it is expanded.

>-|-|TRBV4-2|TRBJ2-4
TGTGCCAGCAGCCCCAAGGGGGGGGAAAACATTCAGTACTTC
CASSPKGGENIQYF
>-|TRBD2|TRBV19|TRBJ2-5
TGTGCCAGTAGTTCGTCAACCGGGACTAGCTTGGAGACCCAGTACTTC
CASSSSTGTSLETQYF
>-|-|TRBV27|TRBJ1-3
TGTGCCAGCAGTTTGGCCCGAGGGTTCGGAAACACCATATATTTT
CASSLARGFGNTIYF
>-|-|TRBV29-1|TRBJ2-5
TGCAGCGTCTCGGGGGCCGGAGAGACCCAGTACTTC
CSVSGAGETQYF
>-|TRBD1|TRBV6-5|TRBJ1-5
TGTGCCAGCAGCGACGGACAGGGTGGACAGCCCCAGCATTTT
CASSDGQGGQPQHF
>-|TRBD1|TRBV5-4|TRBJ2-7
TGTGCCAGCAGCTTGGGGATCCGGGACAGGGGTTACGAGCAGTACTTC
CASSLGIRDRGYEQYF
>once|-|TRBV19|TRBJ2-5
TGTGCCACCTCGGGGCATCAGACCCAGTACTTC
CATSGHQTQYF
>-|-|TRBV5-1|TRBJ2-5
TGCGCCAGCAGCTTGGTAGGACAGCCACAAGAGACCCAGTACTTC
CASSLVGQPQETQYF
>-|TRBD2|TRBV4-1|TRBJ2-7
TGCGCCAGCAGCCAAGCCCTAGCGGGGGGAACCTACGAGCAGTACTTC
CASSQALAGGTYEQYF
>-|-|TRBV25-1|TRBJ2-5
TGTGCCAGCAGTGAATATAAGCCGGGAGAGACCCAGTACTTC
CASSEYKPGETQYF
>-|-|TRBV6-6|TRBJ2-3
TGTGCCAGCAGTCGGGACTTTGCAGATACGCAGTATTTT
CASSRDFADTQYF
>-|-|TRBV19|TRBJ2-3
TGTGCCAGTAGTCCACCTAGCACAGATACGCAGTATTTT
CASSPPSTDTQYF
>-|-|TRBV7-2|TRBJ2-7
TGTGCCAGCAGCTTACAGGGGTCGGGCAGAGGAAGCTACGAGCAGTACTTC
CASSLQGSGRGSYEQYF
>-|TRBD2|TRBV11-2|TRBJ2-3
TGTGCCAGCAGCTTAGACCTAGCGGGATACACAGATACGCAGTATTTT
CASSLDLAGYTDTQYF
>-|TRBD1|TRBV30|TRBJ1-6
TGTGCCTGGAGTCGTGACAGGGGTTTAGCTAGGCGTAATTCACCCCTCCACTTT
CAWSRDRGLARRNSPLHF
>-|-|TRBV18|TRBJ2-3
TGTGCCAGCTCACCACCGTCCACAGATACGCAGTATTTT
CASSPPSTDTQYF
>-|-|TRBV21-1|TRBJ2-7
TGTGCCAGCAGCCTTGCGTGGGGGGGACGCTCCTACGAGCAGTACTTC
CASSLAWGGRSYEQYF
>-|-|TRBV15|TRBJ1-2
TGTGCCACCAGCAGAGGATTCCGGGACGGGGGTAACTATGGCTACACCTTC
CATSRGFRDGGNYGYTF
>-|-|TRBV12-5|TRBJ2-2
TGTGCTAGTGGTTTGAACACCGGGGAGCTGTTTTTT
CASGLNTGELFF
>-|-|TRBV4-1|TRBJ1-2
TGCGCCAGCAGCCAAGTGGGGGCGCTGGGCTATGGCTACACCTTC
CASSQVGALGYGYTF
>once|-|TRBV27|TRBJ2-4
TGTGCCAGCAGTATGAGAGGCGGGGACAAAAACATTCAGTACTTC
CASSMRGGDKNIQYF
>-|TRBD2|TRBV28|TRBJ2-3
TGTGCCAGCAGCTTCGCGGCTGCGGGAGAAGGCGCAGATACGCAGTATTTT
CASSFAAAGEGADTQYF
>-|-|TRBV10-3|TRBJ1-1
TGTGCCATCAGTGATCCCCTCAAGGGGGGCAGGAACACTGAAGCTTTCTTT
CAISDPLKGGRNTEAFF
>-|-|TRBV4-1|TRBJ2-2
TGCGCCAGCAGCCGAGCTGGGGGATCGAACACCGGGGAGCTGTTTTTT
CASSRAGGSNTGELFF
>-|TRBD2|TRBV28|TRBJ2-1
TGTGCCAGCAGTTTACAGCGGGAGACGGGTGAGCAGTTCTTC
CASSLQRETGEQFF
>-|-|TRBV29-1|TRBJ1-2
TGCAGCGTTGTCACGGGCCTATATGGCTACACCTTC
CSVVTGLYGYTF
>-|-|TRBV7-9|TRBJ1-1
TGTGCCAGCACTTTAGGGAGGGTTCATAGCACTGAAGCTTTCTTT
CASTLGRVHSTEAFF
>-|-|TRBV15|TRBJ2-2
TGTGCCACCAGCAAGGGGGGGGTGAACACCGGGGAGCTGTTTTTT
CATSKGGVNTGELFF
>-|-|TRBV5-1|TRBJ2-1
TGCGCCAGCAGCTTGCAGGGGAGGGATTACAATGAGCAGTTCTTC
CASSLQGRDYNEQFF
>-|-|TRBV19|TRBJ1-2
TGTGCCAGTAGTATTTGGGAGGATTACAGGAGAAAGGAGAACTATGGCTACACCTTC
CASSIWEDYRRKENYGYTF
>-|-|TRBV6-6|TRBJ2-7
TGTGCCAGCAGTCCCACCCGGGGGATCTCCTACGAGCAGTACTTC
CASSPTRGISYEQYF
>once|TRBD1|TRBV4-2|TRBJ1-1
TGTGCCAGCAGCCAAAACAAGAAAAGACAGGGCCTGAACACTGAAGCTTTCTTT
CASSQNKKRQGLNTEAFF
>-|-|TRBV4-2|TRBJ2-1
TGTGCCAGCAGCCAATACAATGAGCAGTTCTTC
CASSQYNEQFF
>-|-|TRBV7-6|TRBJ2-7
TGTGCCAGCAGCTTAGCAGGCAAATCCTACGAGCAGTACTTC
CASSLAGKSYEQYF
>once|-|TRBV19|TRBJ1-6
TGTGCCAGTAACACGCGAACGGGTCGGAATTCACCCCTCCACTTT
CASNTRTGRNSPLHF
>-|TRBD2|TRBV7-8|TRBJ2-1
TGTGCCAGCAGACCTGCGGGAGTCTACAATGAGCAGTTCTTC
CASRPAGVYNEQFF
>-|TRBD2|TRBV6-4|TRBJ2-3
TGTGCCAGCAGTTCTAGCGGGGGGGCCACAGATACGCAGTATTTT
CASSSSGGATDTQYF
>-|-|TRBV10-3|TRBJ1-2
TGTGCCATCAGTAATGACCTCTTGGACTATGGCTACACCTTC
CAISNDLLDYGYTF
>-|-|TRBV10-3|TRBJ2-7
TGTGCCATTCGGGATTCCTACGAGCAGTACTTC
CAIRDSYEQYF
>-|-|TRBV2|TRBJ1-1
TGTGCCTGTCTCCGGGGGGCTGAGATGGGCACTGAAGCTTTCTTT
CACLRGAEMGTEAFF
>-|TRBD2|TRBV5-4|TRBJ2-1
TGTGCCAGCAGCTTGCGGGGGGCCTACAATGAGCAGTTCTTC
CASSLRGAYNEQFF
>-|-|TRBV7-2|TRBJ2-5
TGTGCCAGCAGCCGTCAGGTAGCGGCACAAGAGACCCAGTACTTC
CASSRQVAAQETQYF
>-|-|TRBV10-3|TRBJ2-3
TGTGCCATCAGTGGTGAATCTAGCACAGATACGCAGTATTTT
CAISGESSTDTQYF
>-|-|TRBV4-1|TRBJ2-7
TGCGCCAGCAGCCAAGCTTTTGAAGGGGGGGGCCACGAGCAGTACTTC
CASSQAFEGGGHEQYF
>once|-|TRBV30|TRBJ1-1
TGTGCCTGGAGTGCACAGATGAACACTGAAGCTTTCTTT
CAWSAQMNTEAFF
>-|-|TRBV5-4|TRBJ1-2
TGTGCCAGCAGCCTGGAGGACATAAACTATGGCTACACCTTC
CASSLEDINYGYTF
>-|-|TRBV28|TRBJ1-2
TGTGCCAGCAGTTGGCCCCCCGTTGATGGCTACACCTTC
CASSWPPVDGYTF
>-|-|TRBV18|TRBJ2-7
TGTGCCAGCTCACCCTACACTAGTCGAGGCGCCTACGAGCAGTACTTC
CASSPYTSRGAYEQYF
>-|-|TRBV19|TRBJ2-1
TGTGCCAGTAGTCCAAACCCCGGGACGTCTTCCCTTTGGGGCAATGAGCAGTTCTTC
CASSPNPGTSSLWGNEQFF
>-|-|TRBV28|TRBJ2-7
TGTGCCAGCGACCCTATTAGGGGTCGATCCTACGAGCAGTACTTC
CASDPIRGRSYEQYF
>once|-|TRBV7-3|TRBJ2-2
TGTGCCAGCAGCGGCAGGAGCTCCCCGGGCACCGGGGAGCTGTTTTTT
CASSGRSSPGTGELFF
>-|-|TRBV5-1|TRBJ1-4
TGCGCCAGCAGCGGGACCGGGACGGTTAATGAAAAACTGTTTTTT
CASSGTGTVNEKLFF
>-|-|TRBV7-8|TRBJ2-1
TGTGCCAGCAGCTCCCCAGGGGCAAAGCGGAGGGGCAATGAGCAGTTCTTC
CASSSPGAKRRGNEQFF